The sequence of this TCR beta chain was determined in a study of OX40 agonist ivuxolimab in advanced cancers. About the full investigation: Ivuxolimab was an agonistic, fully human IgG2 monoclonal antibody directed against OX40 (CD134), a costimulatory receptor. Intravenous ivuxolimab was administered to patients every 2 weeks at six dose levels: 0.01, 0.1, 0.3, 1.5, 3 and 10 mg/kg. Partial responses occurred in three dose-escalation patients: two with cutaneous melanoma and one with hepatocellular carcinoma. The paper describes the monotherapy dose-escalation part (N of about 52 patients) of the phase I trial of ivuxolimab. Prior anti-PD-1, anti-PD-L1 or anti-CTLA-4 therapy was permitted, and 40% of dose-escalation patients had received checkpoint inhibitors. A male proportion of roughly 80% and a mean age of around 60 years, ranging from 23 to 79, were recorded for the dose-escalation cohort. The point of sequencing TCRbeta in the periphery was to test whether ivuxolimab changed TCR sequence diversity and drove clonal T-cell expansion. Among the roughly 50 dose-escalation patients, approximately 20 had hepatocellular carcinoma, 15 or so melanoma, 9 renal cell carcinoma and 9 head and neck cancer.

On this clone: What this receptor recognizes is not known. No base quality information exists; no much larger clone differs at one position.

Including cysteine and phenylalanine, the CDR3 has 16 amino acids. CDR3 DNA only is kept here, 48 bases in frame from base 1. V is pared back by 3 bases and J by 2 bases, with 17 bases lying between the germline termini. The germline V gene encodes CDR1 SEHNR and CDR2 FQNEAQ (reference sequence). Summary of the overall study and its limitations: After ivuxolimab, expanded clones were on average more numerous among CD8+ T cells than among CD4+ T cells. The antigen specificity of the clonally expanded peripheral T cells was not determined. Low levels of normalized T-cell clonal expansion were also shown by some nonresponding patients. At doses of 0.1 to 3.0 mg/kg, clonal expansion of both CD4+ and CD8+ T cells in blood was seen between baseline and week 6. In the 0.1-3.0 mg/kg groups, partial responders had among the lowest normalized peripheral clonal expansion, particularly in CD8+ T cells.

Patients with a history of autoimmune disease or receiving systemic immunosuppression were excluded from the trial. Peripheral blood for TCR sequencing was collected from all dose cohorts at baseline, on cycle 4 day 1, and on cycle 7 day 1. Samples were obtained from an open-label, multicenter, first-in-human phase I dose-escalation trial of ivuxolimab. Adults with locally advanced or metastatic melanoma, renal cell, hepatocellular, or head and neck squamous cell carcinoma were enrolled in the trial. CD4+ and CD8+ T cells were sorted separately from peripheral blood before TCR sequencing. For sequencing of the TCRbeta CDR3 region, genomic DNA was extracted from the sorted cells. The immunoSEQ Assay was used to sequence the TCRbeta CDR3 regions. Here the immuneACCESS table is served through TCRdb, limited to in-frame sequences with V and J called. Missing clones are a known gap in these copies; in checked studies unresolved V genes cover under half, and the rest lacks a known reason. The sample records 20,000 to 30,000 clones, about 83% of which are singletons. The ten largest clones add up to approximately 12% of the sample.

The receptor's source is an adult with an advanced solid tumor such as melanoma, head and neck, liver or kidney cancer. The sequencing here drew on CD4+ or CD8+ T cells sorted from blood, taken in a trial of the OX40 agonist ivuxolimab. Here the chain combines TRBV7-9 and TRBJ2-7; the D gene lacks a confident call. The CDR3 is CASSFSLSPGPYEQYF. The nucleotide sequence is given as TGTGCCAGCAGCTTTTCTCTCAGTCCAGGCCCCTACGAGCAGTACTTC.